These 26 T cell receptor beta chains came from one sample sequenced in a study of blood T cells in healthy people across ages. A second PCR, run for about 6 to 12 cycles, used a sample-barcoded 5' primer plus a J-beta primer mix. Using its own MiXCR run on the 5' RACE reads, TCRdb lists one record per CDR3 protein. The sample lists more than 800,000 distinct CDR3 sequences, under 30% seen once, with roughly 17% in the top ten. The sequenced material came from blood. The origin of the receptors is an elderly woman in good health.

This clonotype has at least ten counts. This rearrangement joins TRBV7-6 to TRBJ2-5, with TRBD1 identical over 7 bases. CDR1 and CDR2 (germline): SGHVS, FNYEAQ. CDR3 length equals 15 residues. J was trimmed by 4 bases and V by 5 bases; bases with no gene match: 10. The CDR3, as DNA: TGTGCCAGCAGCCCAATTACAGGGGTCGGAGAGACCCAGTACTTC. This translates into CASSPITGVGETQYF.

In its sample, this clonotype was seen a few times. This chain joins TRBV27 and TRBJ1-5; 7 positions agree with TRBD1. The CDR3 length is 15 residues. Looked up from germline, CDR1 is MNHEY and CDR2 is SMNVEV (reference sequence). The V gene end was trimmed by 5 bases and the J gene end by 3 bases; junction bases not matched to a gene: 7. Here the CDR3 DNA reads TGTGCCAGCAGTCCCAGACAGGGCGTCAATCAGCCCCAGCATTTT. Translated, it gives CASSPRQGVNQPQHF.

This chain links TRBV29-1 with TRBJ2-7, with 9 bases lining up with TRBD1. Germline CDR1 and CDR2: SQVTM and ANQGSEA. V lost 6 bases and J lost 0; bases outside the gene matches: 9. The CDR3 spans 15 residues. Written as DNA, the CDR3 is TGCAGCGTCCGGAGTCAGGGACAGGGCTCCTACGAGCAGTACTTC. Protein: CSVRSQGQGSYEQYF.

The V and J genes are TRBV21-1 and TRBJ2-6. TRBV21-1 is listed as a pseudogene. The CDR3 is 16 residues long. The CDR3 protein is CASSKVHGSGTNVLTF. The DNA of the CDR3 is TGTGCCAGCAGCAAAGTACACGGTTCTGGGACCAACGTCCTGACTTTC.

This clonotype was found a few times. V usage is TRBV6-6 and J usage is TRBJ1-4, with D unclear. Per germline, CDR1 MNHNY and CDR2 SVGAGI (reference sequence). This CDR3 region has 15 residues. The V end was cut by 7 bases, the J end by 6 bases, with 18 bases between. CDR3 coding DNA: TGTGCCAGCATTAAGAGGCTCAGAGTTCATGAAAAACTGTTTTTT. It yields the protein CASIKRLRVHEKLFF.

This clonotype was observed at least ten times. V gene TRBV12-3 or TRBV12-4 combines with J gene TRBJ1-2; no firm D call. This CDR3 comprises 13 residues. Trimming cost V 3 bases and J 2 bases, with 7 bases left between them. Here the CDR3 reads CASSFSGNYGYTF. CDR3 coding DNA: TGTGCCAGCAGTTTTAGTGGAAACTATGGCTACACCTTC.

The table lists this clonotype with a few counts. This chain links TRBV10-2 with TRBJ2-1; D tentatively reads TRBD1 or TRBD2 (5 bases each). The CDR3 sequence is 13 residues long. From germline, CDR1 is WSHSY and CDR2 SAAADI. With 2 bases removed from V and 10 bases from J, the gap between germline ends came to 12 bases. The CDR3 sequence: CASSETGRGEQFF. The CDR3 DNA follows: TGCGCCAGCAGTGAGACGGGACGAGGGGAGCAGTTCTTC.

The chain links TRBV3-1 to TRBJ1-6; perhaps TRBD1 as D (5 bases). The CDR3 spans 12 residues. The germline gives CDR1 LGHDT, CDR2 YNNKEL (reference sequence). Trimming cost V 3 bases and J 11 bases, with 8 bases left between them. Here the CDR3 reads CASSQPTAPLHF. CDR3 bases: TGTGCCAGCAGCCAGCCGACAGCACCCCTCCACTTT.

As concerns this clonotype: A much larger clonotype is one base distant, so this may be a read error. CDR3 coding DNA: TGTGTCAGCAGACCCGGGGGGGCCGCTGAGCAGTTCTTC. Encoded protein: CVSRPGGAAEQFF. The chain joins TRBV6-2 or TRBV6-3 to TRBJ2-1; 8 positions match TRBD2. The germline V gene has CDR1 MNHEY and CDR2 SVGEGT. The CDR3 covers 13 residues.

The CDR3 DNA follows: TGTGCCAGCCTACCCTTCGGGACAGGGGGCTACAATGAGCAGTTCTTC. This translates into CASLPFGTGGYNEQFF. The V call is TRBV7-2, the J call TRBJ2-1, with 11 bases that match TRBD1. With 8 bases clipped from V and 3 bases from J, the junction kept 9 bases outside the gene matches. There are 16 residues in the CDR3. Per germline, CDR1 SGHTA and CDR2 FQGNSA.

This clonotype was seen many times. The V gene is TRBV20-1, the J gene TRBJ1-5; the D gene is possibly TRBD1 (5 bases). Looked up from germline, CDR1 is DFQATT and CDR2 is SNEGSKA (reference sequence). CDR3 size: 15 residues. Trimming cost V 6 bases and J 2 bases, with 17 bases left between them. CDR3 DNA sequence: TGCAGTGCACGAGGGGCAGTACAGGGCAATCAGCCCCAGCATTTT. Protein sequence: CSARGAVQGNQPQHF.

A few counts support this clonotype. V and J are TRBV6-2 or TRBV6-3 and TRBJ2-1; perhaps TRBD2 as D (6 bases). The germline V gene encodes CDR1 MNHEY and CDR2 SVGEGT. CDR3 length: 15 residues. Between the trimmed V and J ends, which lost 8 bases and 13 bases, there was a span of 27 bases. This CDR3 is CASSGPEGWQETQFF. The DNA for the CDR3 is TGTGCCAGCTCCGGACCGGAGGGATGGCAAGAGACCCAGTTCTTC.

On this clonotype: A much bigger clone sits one base away, suggesting this may be a read error. This sequence joins TRBV2 and TRBJ2-6; tentative D call: TRBD2 (6 bases). This CDR3 spans 14 amino acids. Germline assignment: CDR1 SNHLY and CDR2 FYNNEI. The chain's CDR3 is CASRRDSGANVPTF. CDR3 sequence (DNA): TGTGCCAGCAGGCGGGACTCTGGGGCCAACGTCCCGACTTTC.

Details on this clonotype: Since a much larger clone is just one base distant, this may be a read error. The chain is built from TRBV7-9 and TRBJ2-5, with 7 bases matching TRBD2. Near its end, the DNA agrees better with TRBJ2-1, so the J call may be wrong. Germline CDR1 SEHNR, CDR2 FQNEAQ (reference sequence). The CDR3 extends over 16 amino acids. The CDR3 reads CASSLGGGTSQETQFF. CDR3 DNA sequence: TGTGCCAGCAGCTTAGGGGGAGGGACCTCCCAAGAGACCCAGTTCTTC.

The chain combines TRBV6-6 with TRBJ1-1; D ambiguous. The germline V and J ends were trimmed by 6 bases and 5 bases, with 19 bases remaining between them. The germline V gene has CDR1 MNHNY and CDR2 SVGAGI (reference sequence). This CDR3 contains 15 residues. The CDR3 sequence: CASRTPLGRMTEAFF. The CDR3 DNA is TGTGCCAGCAGGACCCCCCTTGGGCGTATGACTGAAGCTTTCTTT.

This clonotype was detected only a few times. Here the CDR3 reads CASSLDSGGSTEAFF. The CDR3 nucleotides read TGCGCCAGCAGCTTGGATTCCGGGGGGTCCACTGAAGCTTTCTTT. The J gene is TRBJ1-1, the V gene TRBV5-1, with a tentative D call TRBD1 (5 bases). The CDR3 runs 15 residues. V was trimmed by 0 bases and J by 4 bases, leaving 13 bases between them. Looked up from germline, CDR1 is SGHRS and CDR2 is YFSETQ. Based on the CDR3 plus reference TRBV5-1 and TRBJ1-1, the full variable domain is KAGVTQTPRYLIKTRGQQVTLSCSPISGHRSVSWYQQTPGQGLQFLFEYFSETQRNKGNFPGRFSGRQFSNSRSEMNVSTLELGDSALYLCASSLDSGGSTEAFFGQGTRLTVV.

The V gene is TRBV18, the J gene TRBJ1-1; TRBD1 aligns across 9 bases. The length of the CDR3 is 18 residues. With V trimmed by 6 bases and J by 1 base, 15 bases remained unmatched. The germline V gene has CDR1 KGHSH and CDR2 LQKENI. The CDR3 region has the DNA TGTGCCAGCTCTCGTCAACCGGGACAGGGCGGTTCGAACACTGAAGCTTTCTTT. Protein product: CASSRQPGQGGSNTEAFF.

This clonotype has at least ten counts. V is TRBV4-2 and J is TRBJ2-3; D gene ambiguous. Germline CDR1 reads LGHNA; CDR2 reads YNFKEQ. V lost 6 bases and J 3 bases, leaving 22 bases between the germline ends. The CDR3 runs to 17 residues. CDR3 residues: CASSHRAIRTLTDTQYF. In DNA form, the CDR3 reads TGTGCCAGCAGTCATCGGGCGATTAGAACGCTTACAGATACGCAGTATTTT.

This clonotype came up a few times. V usage is TRBV3-1 and J usage is TRBJ1-2, with 7 bases fitting TRBD1. Trimming cost V 1 base and J 7 bases; bases outside gene matches: 3. Germline assignment: CDR1 LGHDT and CDR2 YNNKEL (reference sequence). The CDR3 loop spans 13 amino acids. Here the CDR3 reads CASSQGTGCGYTF. The DNA for the CDR3 is TGTGCCAGCAGCCAAGGGACAGGTTGTGGCTACACCTTC.

V and J are TRBV4-1 and TRBJ1-1; 11 bases fit TRBD1. The V and J ends lost 1 base and 3 bases, in that order; junction bases with no gene match: 7. Germline V lookup: CDR1 MGHRA, CDR2 YSYEKL. This CDR3 comprises 17 residues. Written as DNA, the CDR3 is TGCGCCAGCAGCCAAGGTTACCGGGACAGGGGGTACACTGAAGCTTTCTTT. Amino acid sequence: CASSQGYRDRGYTEAFF.

There are a few counts of this clonotype. This chain links TRBV6-1 with TRBJ1-2; TRBD1 is a possible D gene (6 bases). Germline lookup yields CDR1 MNHNS and CDR2 SASEGT. This CDR3 is 15 amino acids long. Trimming cost V 2 bases and J 4 bases, with 14 bases left between them. The CDR3 region has the DNA TGTGCCAGCAGTGAAACCGACAGGTCCCCCTATGGCTACACCTTC. This sequence encodes CASSETDRSPYGYTF.

The chain combines TRBV14 with TRBJ2-7; D is undetermined. CDR3 length equals 12 residues. Germline loops: CDR1 SGHDN, CDR2 FVKESK. V shed 4 bases and J shed 7 bases, with 11 bases lying between them. The chain's CDR3 is CASSLTVGEQYF. The CDR3 DNA is TGTGCCAGCAGCCTTACGGTCGGGGAGCAGTACTTC.

This clonotype was observed at least ten times. The chain is built from TRBV20-1 and TRBJ2-7; 7 bases map to TRBD1. The germline V gene encodes CDR1 DFQATT and CDR2 SNEGSKA (reference sequence). CDR3 length: 15 residues. The V gene end was trimmed by 3 bases and the J gene end by 4 bases; junction bases not matched to a gene: 12. The CDR3 here is CSASDDREKSYEQYF. CDR3 coding DNA: TGCAGTGCTAGTGACGACAGGGAGAAATCTTACGAGCAGTACTTC.

There are many counts of this clonotype. This chain links TRBV10-3 with TRBJ2-5, with 15 bases fitting TRBD2. The CDR3 runs to 18 residues. Germline loops: CDR1 ENHRY, CDR2 SYGVKD. Trimming took 4 bases from V and 3 from J; bases not matched to a gene: 9. CDR3 DNA: TGTGCCATCAGTGGCGGGACTAGCGGGGGGAGGAATAAAGAGACCCAGTACTTC. Its translation: CAISGGTSGGRNKETQYF.

Concerning this clonotype itself: Given a much more abundant clone one base away, this may be a read error. V is TRBV18 and J is TRBJ2-3, with D possibly being TRBD1 (5 bases). The CDR3 is 13 residues long. Germline CDR1 reads KGHSH; CDR2 reads LQKENI. The CDR3 bases are TGTGCCGGCTCACCACTAAGGGGAGATACGCAGTATTTT. It is translated as CAGSPLRGDTQYF.

Comment on this clonotype: A much larger clone differs from this one at a single base, so this may be a read error. The CDR3 region has the DNA TGCGCCGGCAGCCAAGATGCCCAGCGGGGGGGCTACGAGCAGTACTTC. Translated: CAGSQDAQRGGYEQYF. The chain is built from TRBV4-1 and TRBJ2-7, with 10 bases aligning to TRBD2. Germline V gene sequence: CDR1 MGHRA, CDR2 YSYEKL. The CDR3 runs 16 residues.